This TCR beta chain was observed in a study of a mutant IDH1 vaccine in newly diagnosed glioma. About the research overall: Onset of vaccination occurred 4-6 weeks following radiotherapy alone, or with temozolomide cycles. Earlier care involved radiotherapy, temozolomide, or both, and the majority received both.

Measured with immunoSEQ multiplex PCR; TCRdb has only the in-frame clones, and not every one. The sample lists approximately 50,000 clones, 70% to 85% seen once, with around 4.9% in the top ten. A remark on this clone: Its specificity is unknown.

Time point described: week 47, end of study. In the vaccine, a single dose held 300 ug of the mutant IDH1 20-mer peptide, along with topical imiquimod. This CDR3 is 12 amino acids long. V was clipped by 5 bases and J by 0 bases, with 3 bases between them. The germline V gene has CDR1 SNHLY and CDR2 FYNNEI. This specimen was PBMCs, taken from a glioma patient whose treatment included an IDH1 peptide vaccine. The chain recombines TRBV2 with TRBJ2-3; no firm D call. This receptor was identified in a woman in her 40s with glioma. Some clones in this sample may be carry-over from other donors' samples. In DNA, the CDR3 is TGTGCCAGCAGTTATAGCACAGATACGCAGTATTTT. This sequence encodes CASSYSTDTQYF.